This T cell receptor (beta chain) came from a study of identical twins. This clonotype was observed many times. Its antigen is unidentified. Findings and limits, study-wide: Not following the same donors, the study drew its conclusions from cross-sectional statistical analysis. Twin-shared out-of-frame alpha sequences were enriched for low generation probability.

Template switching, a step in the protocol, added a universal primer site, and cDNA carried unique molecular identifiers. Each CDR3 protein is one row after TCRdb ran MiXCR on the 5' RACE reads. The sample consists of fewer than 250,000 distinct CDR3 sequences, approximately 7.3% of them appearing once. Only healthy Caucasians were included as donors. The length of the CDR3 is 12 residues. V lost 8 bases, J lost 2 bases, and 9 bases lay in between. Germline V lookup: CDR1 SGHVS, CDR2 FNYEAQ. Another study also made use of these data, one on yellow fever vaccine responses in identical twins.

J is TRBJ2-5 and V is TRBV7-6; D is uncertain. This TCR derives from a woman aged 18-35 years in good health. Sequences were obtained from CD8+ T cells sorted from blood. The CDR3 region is CASSGLQETQYF. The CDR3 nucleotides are TGTGCCAGCTCCGGGTTACAAGAGACCCAGTACTTC.